The 32 T cell receptor beta chains below were found in one sample sequenced in a study of T cell changes during pregnancy in multiple sclerosis. Method: immunoSEQ multiplex PCR; TCRdb's copy keeps in-frame clones and lacks some. The sample lists fewer than 55,000 clones; around 90% were seen once. The source material was peripheral blood, sampled in the first trimester of pregnancy. The receptors derive from a female donor with multiple sclerosis, enrolled in a pregnancy study.

This clone was counted once. This sequence joins TRBV28 and TRBJ1-4; 9 bases line up with TRBD1. The junction had 11 bases not matched to a gene; V was cut back by 7 bases and J by 8 bases. Per germline, CDR1 MDHEN and CDR2 SYDVKM. The CDR3 is 15 residues long. CDR3 nucleotide sequence: TGTGCCAGCACCGGGACAGGGAGGGTTGGCGAAAAACTGTTTTTT. Residues: CASTGTGRVGEKLFF.

This rearrangement joins TRBV27 to TRBJ2-1, with 13 bases identical to TRBD2. CDR3 length equals 18 residues. Germline V gives CDR1 MNHEY, CDR2 SMNVEV (reference sequence). V lost 5 bases to trimming and J lost 9 bases; unmatched junction nucleotides: 16. DNA of the CDR3: TGTGCCAGCAGTCTAACTTCACATACTAGCGGGGGGGCCGTTGAGCAGTTCTTC. It encodes CASSLTSHTSGGAVEQFF.

The chain joins TRBV10-3 to TRBJ2-1, with TRBD1 matching 9 bases. CDR3 length: 16 residues. Looked up from germline, CDR1 is ENHRY and CDR2 is SYGVKD. J gave up 9 bases and V 0 bases, and 9 bases lay outside the gene matches. The CDR3 sequence: CAISESGTGNLGEQFF. Written as DNA, the CDR3 is TGTGCCATCAGTGAGTCAGGGACAGGGAATCTAGGTGAGCAGTTCTTC.

The chain employs TRBV13 and TRBJ2-7; maybe TRBD1 (6 bases). Germline CDR1 PRHDT, CDR2 FYEKMQ (reference sequence). The CDR3 covers 15 residues. V lost 0 bases and J lost 1, with 10 bases in between. The CDR3: CASSLGGGESYEQYF. CDR3 bases: TGTGCCAGCAGCTTAGGAGGGGGTGAATCCTACGAGCAGTACTTC.

The J gene is TRBJ2-7, the V gene TRBV7-2; 13 nucleotides line up with TRBD2. The CDR3 runs to 15 residues. V lost 5 bases and J lost 4; bases outside the gene matches: 5. Germline V gene data show CDR1 as SGHTA and CDR2 as FQGNSA. The CDR3 region is CASSHTSGGAYEQYF. CDR3 nucleotide sequence: TGTGCCAGCAGCCATACTAGCGGGGGGGCGTACGAGCAGTACTTC.

This sequence joins TRBV27 and TRBJ1-2, with 8 positions matching TRBD1. The CDR3 sequence is 14 residues long. Germline values: CDR1 MNHEY, CDR2 SMNVEV (reference sequence). With V trimmed by 5 bases and J by 4 bases, 6 bases remained unmatched. The CDR3 DNA reads as TGTGCCAGCAGTCATGGACAGGGTAGCTATGGCTACACCTTC. As protein: CASSHGQGSYGYTF.

The rearrangement links TRBV18 to TRBJ1-1; the D gene is possibly TRBD1 (6 bases). CDR1 KGHSH and CDR2 LQKENI come from the germline V gene. Trimming stripped 3 bases from V and 1 base from J, with 12 bases between. The CDR3 has 15 residues. As DNA, the CDR3 is TGTGCCAGCTCACCTCTCCAACAGGGGAACACTGAAGCTTTCTTT. Its translation: CASSPLQQGNTEAFF.

The chain recombines TRBV29-1 with TRBJ2-3; D may be TRBD2 (5 bases). Germline CDR1 and CDR2: SQVTM and ANQGSEA. The V gene lost 6 bases and the J gene lost 5 bases, with 12 bases spanning the gap. The CDR3 extends over 12 amino acids. The CDR3 nucleotides read TGCAGCGTAGTAGTTAGCGTAGATACGCAGTATTTT. Protein sequence: CSVVVSVDTQYF.

V usage is TRBV7-8 and J usage is TRBJ2-7, with 7 bases identical to TRBD1. The CDR3 is 15 residues long. The ends lost 6 bases at V and 6 bases at J; junction bases unmatched: 14. The germline V gene has CDR1 SGHVS and CDR2 FQNEAQ. The CDR3 nucleotides are TGTGCCAGCAGTACCGGGACAGCTTCCTCCCGCGAGCAGTACTTC. It encodes CASSTGTASSREQYF.

J is TRBJ1-2 and V is TRBV4-1, with a tentative D call TRBD1 (6 bases). The germline V and J ends were trimmed by 0 bases and 2 bases, with 10 bases remaining between them. From germline, CDR1 is MGHRA and CDR2 YSYEKL. This CDR3 contains 15 residues. The CDR3 region is CASSQDGTTNYGYTF. The CDR3 coding sequence is TGCGCCAGCAGCCAAGATGGGACAACCAACTATGGCTACACCTTC.

The chain couples TRBV27 to TRBJ1-2; 12 bases line up with TRBD1. Germline loops: CDR1 MNHEY, CDR2 SMNVEV (reference sequence). The CDR3 is 15 residues long. The ends lost 3 bases at V and 2 bases at J; junction bases unmatched: 1. The CDR3 protein is CASSFGTGGNYGYTF. The CDR3 nucleotides are TGTGCCAGCAGTTTTGGGACAGGGGGCAACTATGGCTACACCTTC.

This chain links TRBV7-3 with TRBJ1-2, with 9 positions matching TRBD1. The CDR3 spans 14 residues. CDR1 and CDR2 (germline): SGHTA, FQGTGA. V gave up 5 bases and J gave up 8 bases; unmatched junction bases: 9. CDR3 DNA sequence: TGTGCCAGCAGCGTTTCCGGACAGGGGTCGGGCTACACCTTC. Translation gives CASSVSGQGSGYTF. The full variable domain, in which reference TRBV7-3 and TRBJ1-2 provide the parts outside the CDR3, is GAGVSQTPSNKVTEKGKYVELRCDPISGHTALYWYRQSLGQGPEFLIYFQGTGAADDSGLPNDRFFAVRPEGSVSTLKIQRTERGDSAVYLCASSVSGQGSGYTFGSGTRLTVV.

The chain carries TRBV25-1 and TRBJ2-2, with D possibly matching TRBD2 (6 bases). CDR1 and CDR2 (germline): MGHDK, SYGVNS. The CDR3 is 14 residues long. V lost 6 bases to trimming and J lost 6 bases, with 14 bases between them. CDR3 sequence: CASSYLEGAGELFF. The CDR3 nucleotides are TGTGCCAGCAGCTACCTGGAGGGAGCCGGGGAGCTGTTTTTT.

This chain links TRBV6-1 with TRBJ1-2; perhaps TRBD1 as D (6 bases). Germline CDR1 MNHNS, CDR2 SASEGT. The V gene lost 4 bases and the J gene lost 8 bases, with 14 bases spanning the gap. The length of the CDR3 is 13 residues. The CDR3 coding sequence is TGTGCCAGCAGTGTCAGGGGCGCCGGAGGCTACACCTTC. Its translation: CASSVRGAGGYTF.

In DNA, the CDR3 is TGTGCCAGCAGCCCCCGACAGGGGGCAGGAGGGTCCTACGAGCAGTACTTC. Residues: CASSPRQGAGGSYEQYF. The chain combines TRBV7-9 with TRBJ2-7, with 10 bases matching TRBD1. V trimming: 5 bases; J trimming: 1 base; junction bases outside the gene matches: 11. The CDR3 has 17 residues. Germline V CDR1 and CDR2: SEHNR, FQNEAQ (reference sequence).

The chain recombines TRBV7-4 with TRBJ2-1, with D maybe TRBD2 (8 bases). This CDR3 contains 19 residues. Germline V gene data show CDR1 as SGHVT and CDR2 as SQSDAQ. The ends were cut back, 5 bases at V and 6 bases at J, with 29 bases in the middle. CDR3 loop: CASSPPGSGTAGELNEQFF. The CDR3 region has the DNA TGTGCCAGCAGCCCCCCTGGTTCTGGGACAGCGGGGGAACTCAATGAGCAGTTCTTC.

The J gene is TRBJ1-2, the V gene TRBV7-2, with D possibly TRBD1 on 6 matching bases. Per germline, CDR1 SGHTA and CDR2 FQGNSA. V shed 3 bases and J shed 0 bases, with 14 bases lying between them. The CDR3 covers 16 residues. In DNA form, the CDR3 reads TGTGCCAGCAGCTTCACAGGGAAGGGGACTAACTATGGCTACACCTTC. It is translated as CASSFTGKGTNYGYTF.

V usage is TRBV7-3 and J usage is TRBJ1-6, with D uncertain. This CDR3 comprises 14 residues. Trimming cost V 2 bases and J 2 bases, with 4 bases left between them. Germline lookup yields CDR1 SGHTA and CDR2 FQGTGA. CDR3 in amino acids: CASSLGPYNSPLHF. The CDR3, as DNA: TGTGCCAGCAGCTTAGGGCCCTATAATTCACCCCTCCACTTT.

The chain joins TRBV5-6 to TRBJ2-4; TRBD1 matches at 9 bases. The length of the CDR3 is 13 residues. V was pared by 4 bases and J by 6 bases, with 2 bases of the junction left unmatched. Germline CDR1 SGHDT, CDR2 YYEEEE. CDR3 amino acids: CASSTGQGNIQYF. In DNA, the CDR3 is TGTGCCAGCAGCACGGGACAGGGAAACATTCAGTACTTC.

The chain couples TRBV18 to TRBJ2-1, with TRBD2 matching 7 bases. The V and J ends lost 6 bases and 4 bases, in that order; junction bases with no gene match: 9. Germline V CDR1 and CDR2: KGHSH, LQKENI. The length of the CDR3 is 15 residues. CDR3 sequence: CASSLDWGGYNEQFF. CDR3 coding DNA: TGTGCCAGCTCCCTCGACTGGGGGGGTTACAATGAGCAGTTCTTC.

The chain is built from TRBV10-3 and TRBJ2-3; D is unclear. Germline CDR1 and CDR2: ENHRY and SYGVKD. The CDR3 runs 14 residues. V lost 0 bases to trimming and J lost 1 base, with 5 bases between them. Here the CDR3 DNA reads TGTGCCATCAGTGAGTCTGTAGGCACAGATACGCAGTATTTT. Translating gives CAISESVGTDTQYF.

The chain links TRBV11-1 to TRBJ2-3; D call uncertain. The V end lost 5 bases, the J end lost 4 bases, and 16 bases lay between the germline ends. Germline values: CDR1 SGHAT, CDR2 FQDESV (reference sequence). The CDR3 consists of 15 residues. CDR3 bases: TGTGCCAGCAGCGCCCAAAGTGTGAGTTCAGATACGCAGTATTTT. Encoded protein: CASSAQSVSSDTQYF. The variable domain in full, completed from reference TRBV11-1 and TRBJ2-3, reads EAEVAQSPRYKITEKSQAVAFWCDPISGHATLYWYRQILGQGPELLVQFQDESVVDDSQLPKDRFSAERLKGVDSTLKIQPAELGDSAMYLCASSAQSVSSDTQYFGPGTRLTVL.

The J gene is TRBJ1-2, the V gene TRBV4-1; 8 bases map to TRBD1. The CDR3 is made up of 15 amino acids. Germline-derived CDR1 and CDR2 are MGHRA and YSYEKL. V shed 0 bases and J 9 bases; nucleotides not matched to a gene: 9. The CDR3 is CASSQEPTGELRYTF. The CDR3 region has the DNA TGCGCCAGCAGCCAAGAGCCGACAGGGGAGTTGCGCTACACCTTC.

J is TRBJ2-7 and V is TRBV6-6; D gene unclear. This CDR3 is 13 amino acids long. Trimming pared 6 bases from V and 4 bases from J, leaving 13 bases between. The V gene's germline CDR1 is MNHNY and CDR2 SVGAGI (reference sequence). CDR3 in amino acids: CASRYLAGYEQYF. CDR3 DNA: TGTGCCAGCAGGTACCTCGCCGGTTACGAGCAGTACTTC.

The V gene is TRBV7-2, the J gene TRBJ1-3, with D perhaps matching TRBD1 (6 bases). Germline CDR1 SGHTA, CDR2 FQGNSA. The CDR3 totals 17 residues. The germline V and J ends were trimmed by 2 bases and 4 bases, with 18 bases remaining between them. The CDR3 is CASSLRPGVASGNTIYF. The CDR3, as DNA: TGTGCCAGCAGCTTACGTCCAGGGGTAGCGTCAGGAAACACCATATATTTT. The variable domain in full, with the rest retrieved from reference TRBV7-2 and TRBJ1-3, is GAGVSQSPSNKVTEKGKDVELRCDPISGHTALYWYRQSLGQGLEFLIYFQGNSAPDKSGLPSDRFSAERTGGSVSTLTIQRTQQEDSAVYLCASSLRPGVASGNTIYFGEGSWLTVV.

The gene calls are TRBV7-2 and TRBJ2-1, with 7 bases that match TRBD2. V dropped 2 bases and J dropped 4; count of bases not matched to a gene: 8. Germline CDR1 and CDR2: SGHTA and FQGNSA. The CDR3 spans 16 residues. The CDR3 DNA reads as TGTGCCAGCAGCTTAAGGGCTAGCGGCCTTTACAATGAGCAGTTCTTC. This gives the protein CASSLRASGLYNEQFF.

This chain connects TRBV7-9 to TRBJ2-5; perhaps TRBD1 as D (6 bases). The V end lost 5 bases, the J end lost 2 bases, and 15 bases lay between the germline ends. Germline CDR1 and CDR2: SEHNR and FQNEAQ (reference sequence). This CDR3 spans 15 amino acids. The CDR3 DNA is TGTGCCAGCAGCCGACAGGAGCGGTATCAAGAGACCCAGTACTTC. As protein: CASSRQERYQETQYF.

The chain has TRBV5-6 and TRBJ1-5; a weak D match, TRBD1 (6 bases). The CDR3 has 13 residues. Germline CDR1 is SGHDT and CDR2 is YYEEEE. Trimming pared 0 bases from V and 5 bases from J, leaving 6 bases between. CDR3 in amino acids: CASSLDRDQPQHF. CDR3 in DNA: TGTGCCAGCAGCTTGGACAGGGATCAGCCCCAGCATTTT.

The chain links TRBV12-2 to TRBJ1-4. TRBV12-2 constitutes a pseudogene. This CDR3 is built from 19 residues. The CDR3 loop reads CASRLVYPVNGATNEKLFF. In nucleotides, the CDR3 is TGTGCAAGTCGCTTAGTGTATCCCGTGAACGGTGCAACTAATGAAAAACTGTTTTTT.

This clone was recorded once. The gene calls are TRBV2 and TRBJ1-2; 8 nucleotides align to TRBD1. Germline V gene lookup returns CDR1 SNHLY and CDR2 FYNNEI. After removal of 5 bases from V and 3 bases from J, the junction contained 11 bases not matched to a gene. The CDR3 runs to 16 residues. CDR3 nucleotide sequence: TGTGCCAGCAGTTTAACCCGCGAACAGGGGGACTATGGCTACACCTTC. This encodes CASSLTREQGDYGYTF.

The chain uses TRBV4-3 and TRBJ2-7; unclear D gene. With 3 bases removed from V and 3 bases from J, the gap between germline ends came to 12 bases. In germline, CDR1 is LGHNA, CDR2 YSLEER. The CDR3 runs 14 residues. The CDR3 DNA sequence: TGCGCCAGCAGCCATGCTGACACCAGCTACGAGCAGTACTTC. This codes for CASSHADTSYEQYF.

The chain has TRBV6-1 and TRBJ2-7, with D possibly TRBD1 on 6 matching bases. The V gene's germline CDR1 is MNHNS and CDR2 SASEGT. The CDR3 runs to 13 residues. V lost 6 bases to trimming and J lost 3 bases, with 12 bases between them. CDR3 protein: CASSRPDSYEQYF. CDR3 sequence (DNA): TGTGCCAGCAGCCGCCCGGACAGCTACGAGCAGTACTTC.